This T cell receptor (beta chain) came from a study of shared clonotypes between healthy human individuals. Study-level background: Ranging from 18 to 49 in age, donors were a couple of women and a few men. Per-donor plates numbered three CD4 naive, three CD4 memory, two CD8 naive and one CD8 memory.

With regard to this clone: Antigen specificity is unknown.

Positive CCR7 selection of CD45RO-negative cells yielded the naive CD8 cells, and terminally differentiated effector memory CD45RA+ cells were excluded. CDR1 is MNHEY, CDR2 SMNVEV, per germline (reference sequence). The V end was cut by 2 bases, the J end by 7 bases, with 11 bases between. The CDR3 loop spans 13 amino acids. Assay used: immunoSEQ multiplex PCR; TCRdb lists only in-frame clones, some missing. The repertoire holds about 2.2 million clones, with around 95% as singletons. Study results and caveats: Since donors were few, the genetic and exposure-history diversity represented was limited. The naive CD4 repertoires of four donors were compared, and around 4.7% of clonotypes were shared.

V usage is TRBV27 and J usage is TRBJ1-1; no clear D gene. The TCR comes from a man between 18 and 35 years old in good health. Some clones in this sample may be carry-over from other donors' samples. Material: naive CD8+ T cells from PBMCs. Here the CDR3 reads CASSLVTGIEAFF. The CDR3, as DNA: TGTGCCAGCAGTTTAGTAACGGGCATTGAAGCTTTCTTT.